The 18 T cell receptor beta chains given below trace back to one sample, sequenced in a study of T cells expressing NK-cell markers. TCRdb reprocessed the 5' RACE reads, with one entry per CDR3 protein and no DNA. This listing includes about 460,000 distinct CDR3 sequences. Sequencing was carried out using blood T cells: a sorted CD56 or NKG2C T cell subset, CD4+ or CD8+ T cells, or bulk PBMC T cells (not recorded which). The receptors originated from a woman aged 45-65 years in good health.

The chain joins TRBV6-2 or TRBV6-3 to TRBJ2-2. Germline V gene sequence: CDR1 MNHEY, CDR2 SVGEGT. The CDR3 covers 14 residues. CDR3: CASSYQYVAGELFF.

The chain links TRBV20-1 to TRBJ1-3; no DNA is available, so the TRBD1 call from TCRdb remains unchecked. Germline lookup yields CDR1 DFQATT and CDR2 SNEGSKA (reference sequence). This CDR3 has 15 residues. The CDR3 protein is CSARTDSVSGNTIYF.

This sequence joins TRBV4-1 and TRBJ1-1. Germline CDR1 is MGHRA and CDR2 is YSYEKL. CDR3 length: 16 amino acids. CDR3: CASSQSRPVLNTEAFF.

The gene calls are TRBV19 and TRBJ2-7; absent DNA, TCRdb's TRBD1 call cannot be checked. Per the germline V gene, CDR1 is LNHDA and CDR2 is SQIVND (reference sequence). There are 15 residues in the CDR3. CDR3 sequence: CASSTPLRGGYEQYF.

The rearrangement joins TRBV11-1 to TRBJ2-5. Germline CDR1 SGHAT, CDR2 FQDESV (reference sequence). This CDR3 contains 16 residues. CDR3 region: CASSYLRGGPQETQYF.

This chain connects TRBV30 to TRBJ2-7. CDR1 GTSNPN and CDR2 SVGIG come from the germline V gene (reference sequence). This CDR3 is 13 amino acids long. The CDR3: CAWRFGSSYEQYF.

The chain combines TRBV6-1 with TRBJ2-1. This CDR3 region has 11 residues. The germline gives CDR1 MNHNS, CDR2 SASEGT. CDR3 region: CASRVSAEQFF.

Here the CDR3 reads CASSSYSGPSTDTQYF. This chain connects TRBV5-1 to TRBJ2-3; the TCRdb D gene call, TRBD2, has no DNA to confirm it. The CDR3 sequence is 16 residues long. Germline CDR1 and CDR2: SGHRS and YFSETQ.

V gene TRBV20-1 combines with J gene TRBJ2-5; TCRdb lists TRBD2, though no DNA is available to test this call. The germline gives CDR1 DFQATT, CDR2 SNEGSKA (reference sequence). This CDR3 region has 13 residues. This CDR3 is CSARLAGGETQYF.

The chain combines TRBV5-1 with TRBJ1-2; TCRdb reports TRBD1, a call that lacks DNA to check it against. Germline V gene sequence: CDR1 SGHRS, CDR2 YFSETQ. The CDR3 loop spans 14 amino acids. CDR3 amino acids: CASSLQQGGIGYTF.

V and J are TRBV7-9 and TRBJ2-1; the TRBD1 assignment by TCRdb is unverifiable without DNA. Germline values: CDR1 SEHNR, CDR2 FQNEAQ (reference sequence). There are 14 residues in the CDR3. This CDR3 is CASRLGQGSNEQFF.

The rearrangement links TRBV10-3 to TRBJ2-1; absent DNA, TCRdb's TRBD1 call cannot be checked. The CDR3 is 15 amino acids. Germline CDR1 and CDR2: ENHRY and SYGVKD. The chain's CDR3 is CAIRTVTGGKGEQFF.

CDR3 residues: CASSPTGTEQHF. The V and J genes are TRBV2 and TRBJ1-5; TCRdb's D call, TRBD1, is unchecked because there is no DNA. The CDR3 totals 12 residues. Germline V gene sequence: CDR1 SNHLY, CDR2 FYNNEI.

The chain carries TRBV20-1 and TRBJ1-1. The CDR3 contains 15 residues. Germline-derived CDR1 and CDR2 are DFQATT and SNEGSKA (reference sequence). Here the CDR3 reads CSARATPNMNTEAFF.

CDR3 loop: CSVDVATSGSYEQYF. The genes are TRBV29-1 and TRBJ2-7; the TRBD2 assignment by TCRdb is unverifiable without DNA. CDR1 and CDR2 from the germline V gene are SQVTM and ANQGSEA. CDR3 size: 15 residues.

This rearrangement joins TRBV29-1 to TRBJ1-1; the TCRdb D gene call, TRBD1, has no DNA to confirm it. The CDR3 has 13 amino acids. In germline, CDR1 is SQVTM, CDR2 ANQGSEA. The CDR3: CSAKVGGAGGAFF.

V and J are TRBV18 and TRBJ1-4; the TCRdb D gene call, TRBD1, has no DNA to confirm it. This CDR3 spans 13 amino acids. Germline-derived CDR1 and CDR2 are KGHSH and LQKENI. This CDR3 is CASSQGRTEKLFF.

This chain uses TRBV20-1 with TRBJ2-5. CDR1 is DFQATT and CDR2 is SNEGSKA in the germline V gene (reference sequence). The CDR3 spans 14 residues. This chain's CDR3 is CSARVDGSAETQYF.